This TCR beta chain was recorded in a study of human T cells and chemical hapten exposure. Germline values: CDR1 SGHKS, CDR2 YYEKEE (reference sequence). The CDR3 extends over 14 amino acids. Trimming cost V 1 base and J 1 base, with 8 bases left between them. Time point given: pre-sensitization, week 0. Stated treatment: therapeutic diphenylcyclopropenone sensitization with weekly scalp DPC. Unfractionated whole blood was the source from which total RNA was extracted. The sample holds many counts of this clonotype. TCRdb processed the RACE reads anew with MiXCR; each CDR3 protein has one entry. The sample records about 50,000 distinct CDR3 sequences, 9.5% to 10% being singletons.

The source was whole blood, collected in connection with sensitization to the hapten diphenylcyclopropenone (DPC). The TCR originated in a woman between 25 and 40 years old with alopecia areata. Some clones in this sample may be carry-over from other donors' samples. The V gene is TRBV5-5, the J gene TRBJ1-1, with TRBD1 as a possible D gene (5 bases). The CDR3 protein is CASSLQGRNTEAFF. For the CDR3, the DNA is TGTGCCAGCAGCTTGCAGGGCCGGAACACTGAAGCTTTCTTT.